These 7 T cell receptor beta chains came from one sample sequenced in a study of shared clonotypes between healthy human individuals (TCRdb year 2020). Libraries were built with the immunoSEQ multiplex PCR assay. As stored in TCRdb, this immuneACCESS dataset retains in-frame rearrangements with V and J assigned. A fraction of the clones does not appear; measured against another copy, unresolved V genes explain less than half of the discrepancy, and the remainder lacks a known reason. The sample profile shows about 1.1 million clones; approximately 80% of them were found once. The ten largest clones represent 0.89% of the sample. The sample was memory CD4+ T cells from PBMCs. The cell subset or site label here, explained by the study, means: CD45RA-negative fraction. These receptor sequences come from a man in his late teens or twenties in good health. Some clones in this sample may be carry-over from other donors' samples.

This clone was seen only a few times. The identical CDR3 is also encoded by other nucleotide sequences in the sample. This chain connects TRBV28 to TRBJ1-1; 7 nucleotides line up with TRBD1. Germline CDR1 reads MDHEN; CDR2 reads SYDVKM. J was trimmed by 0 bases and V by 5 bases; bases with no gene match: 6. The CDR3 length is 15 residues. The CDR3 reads CASSLPGQMNTEAFF. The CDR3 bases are TGTGCCAGCAGTCTACCGGGACAGATGAACACTGAAGCTTTCTTT.

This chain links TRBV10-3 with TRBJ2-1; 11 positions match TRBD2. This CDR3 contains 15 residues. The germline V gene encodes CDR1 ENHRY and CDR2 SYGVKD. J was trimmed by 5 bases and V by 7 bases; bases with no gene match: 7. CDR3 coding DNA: TGTGCCATCAACCGCGGGACTAGCGGAAACAATGAGCAGTTCTTC. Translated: CAINRGTSGNNEQFF.

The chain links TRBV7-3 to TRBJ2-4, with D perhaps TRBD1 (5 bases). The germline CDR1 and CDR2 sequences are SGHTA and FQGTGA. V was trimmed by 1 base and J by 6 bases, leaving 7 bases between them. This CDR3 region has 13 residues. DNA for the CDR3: TGTGCCAGCAGCTTAAATAGGGGAAACATTCAGTACTTC. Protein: CASSLNRGNIQYF.

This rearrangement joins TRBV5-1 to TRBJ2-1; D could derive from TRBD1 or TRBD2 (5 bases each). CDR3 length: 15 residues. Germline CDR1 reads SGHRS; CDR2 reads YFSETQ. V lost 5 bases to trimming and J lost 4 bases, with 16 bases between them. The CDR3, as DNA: TGCGCCAGCAGGAGGGACCTGCAGACTTACAATGAGCAGTTCTTC. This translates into CASRRDLQTYNEQFF.

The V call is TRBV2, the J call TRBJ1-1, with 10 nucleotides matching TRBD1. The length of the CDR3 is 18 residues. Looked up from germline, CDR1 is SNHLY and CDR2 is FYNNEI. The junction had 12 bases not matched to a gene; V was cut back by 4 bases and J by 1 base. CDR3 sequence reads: CASSVRNLGQGKNTEAFF. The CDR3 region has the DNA TGTGCCAGCAGTGTCCGGAACCTGGGACAGGGGAAGAACACTGAAGCTTTCTTT.

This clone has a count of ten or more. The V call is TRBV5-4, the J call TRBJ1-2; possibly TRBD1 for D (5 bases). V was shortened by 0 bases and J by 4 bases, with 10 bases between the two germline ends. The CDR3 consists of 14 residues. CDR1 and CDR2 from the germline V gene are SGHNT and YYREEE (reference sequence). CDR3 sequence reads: CASSLDGGTYGYTF. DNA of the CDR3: TGTGCCAGCAGCTTGGACGGGGGAACCTATGGCTACACCTTC.

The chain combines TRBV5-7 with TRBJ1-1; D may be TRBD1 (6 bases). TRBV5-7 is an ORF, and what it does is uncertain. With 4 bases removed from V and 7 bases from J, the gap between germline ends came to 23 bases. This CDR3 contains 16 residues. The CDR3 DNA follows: TGTGCCAGCAGCAACCGGGGACATGAGGGAAGACGTGAAGCTTTCTTT. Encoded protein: CASSNRGHEGRREAFF.